Each of the 23 T cell receptor beta chains below was sequenced from the same sample in a study of blood T cell repertoires in COVID-19 (dated by TCRdb to about 2020). The library was obtained by the immunoSEQ multiplex PCR assay. TCRdb mirrors the immuneACCESS table, restricted to in-frame sequences. Some clones are absent from its copies; in checked studies, under half trace to an unresolved V gene, and the reason for the others is unknown. In all, the sample holds around 200,000 clones, and about 87% of those were seen once. The ten largest clones capture nearly 2.5% of the sample. Sequencing was carried out using peripheral blood. The receptors shown here come from a man aged 35 to 55 with active or convalescent COVID-19.

The chain employs TRBV29-1 and TRBJ2-3; D may be TRBD1 (6 bases). Trimming removed 7 bases from V and 1 base from J, with 9 bases in between. Germline CDR1 reads SQVTM; CDR2 reads ANQGSEA. The CDR3 covers 12 residues. In DNA, the CDR3 is TGCAGCGGTGGGGGCCGCACAGATACGCAGTATTTT. It codes for CSGGGRTDTQYF.

In DNA, the CDR3 is TGTGCCAGCAGTTTTGCGGCCCAGTACAATGAGCAGTTCTTC. This encodes CASSFAAQYNEQFF. This chain uses TRBV27 with TRBJ2-1; D is undetermined. V was clipped by 3 bases and J by 4 bases, with 10 bases between them. This CDR3 contains 14 residues. Germline V CDR1 and CDR2: MNHEY, SMNVEV (reference sequence).

V gene TRBV7-2 combines with J gene TRBJ1-5; TRBD1 is a possible D gene (5 bases). The CDR3 covers 14 residues. CDR1 and CDR2 (germline): SGHTA, FQGNSA. Trimming left V 3 bases short and J 1 base short, with 7 bases between. The CDR3 here is CASSFSGSNQPQHF. The DNA of the CDR3 is TGTGCCAGCAGCTTTTCAGGGAGCAATCAGCCCCAGCATTTT.

This chain connects TRBV29-1 to TRBJ1-2, with 8 bases aligning to TRBD1. Unmatched junction bases numbered 11, after V lost 5 bases and J lost 0 bases. Germline V CDR1 and CDR2: SQVTM, ANQGSEA. The CDR3 spans 16 residues. In DNA form, the CDR3 reads TGCAGCGTTCCTCGAGGGGGACAGGACCCTAACTATGGCTACACCTTC. Protein: CSVPRGGQDPNYGYTF.

Only one count was recorded for this clone. This chain links TRBV15 with TRBJ2-7; D may be TRBD2 (7 bases). V lost 0 bases and J 2 bases, leaving 11 bases between the germline ends. CDR1 and CDR2 from the germline V gene are LNHNV and YYDKDF (reference sequence). There are 15 residues in the CDR3. DNA for the CDR3: TGTGCCACCAGCAGAGATCGGGGGGCCCCCTACGAGCAGTACTTC. Encoded protein: CATSRDRGAPYEQYF. The full variable domain, rest sourced from reference TRBV15 and TRBJ2-7, is DAMVIQNPRYQVTQFGKPVTLSCSQTLNHNVMYWYQQKSSQAPKLLFHYYDKDFNNEADTPDNFQSRRPNTSFCFLDIRSPGLGDTAMYLCATSRDRGAPYEQYFGPGTRLTVT.

This clone occurred once. The rearrangement uses TRBV7-3 and TRBJ2-1; the match to TRBD2 covers 7 bases. The germline V gene encodes CDR1 SGHTA and CDR2 FQGTGA. V trimming: 3 bases; J trimming: 7 bases; junction bases outside the gene matches: 9. The CDR3 is 15 amino acids. The CDR3 nucleotides are TGTGCCAGCAGCTTGTACGGGGGGAGTGGGAATGAGCAGTTCTTC. Protein product: CASSLYGGSGNEQFF.

This chain joins TRBV13 and TRBJ1-1, with D maybe TRBD1 (5 bases). The CDR3 length is 13 residues. Per the germline V gene, CDR1 is PRHDT and CDR2 is FYEKMQ (reference sequence). The ends were cut back, 5 bases at V and 4 bases at J, with 11 bases in the middle. CDR3 in DNA: TGTGCCAGCAGCCTGACGGGGGGCACTGAAGCTTTCTTT. Translation: CASSLTGGTEAFF.

The chain uses TRBV28 and TRBJ1-5, with TRBD1 identical over 8 bases. This CDR3 has 15 amino acids. CDR1 and CDR2 from the germline V gene are MDHEN and SYDVKM. Trimming at V came to 4 bases and at J to 5 bases, leaving 7 bases not matched to a gene. CDR3 amino acids: CASSSAGGWDQPQHF. CDR3 coding DNA: TGTGCCAGCAGTTCCGCAGGGGGCTGGGATCAGCCCCAGCATTTT.

The J gene is TRBJ2-7, the V gene TRBV6-5; 12 bases align to TRBD2. CDR1 is MNHEY and CDR2 is SVGAGI in the germline V gene. Trimming removed 8 bases from V and 2 bases from J; junction bases left unmatched: 4. This CDR3 is 14 amino acids long. Here the CDR3 DNA reads TGTGCCAGCTGCCGGACTAGCGGGGCCTACGAGCAGTACTTC. It translates to CASCRTSGAYEQYF.

V gene TRBV7-6 combines with J gene TRBJ2-3; 9 bases agree with TRBD1. This CDR3 region has 15 residues. CDR1 is SGHVS and CDR2 is FNYEAQ in the germline V gene. The ends lost 1 base at V and 6 bases at J; junction bases unmatched: 5. The CDR3 region is CASSLVGQGWDTQYF. The CDR3 nucleotides are TGTGCCAGCAGCTTAGTGGGACAGGGTTGGGATACGCAGTATTTT.

The V gene is TRBV12-3 or TRBV12-4, the J gene TRBJ2-7, with TRBD1 matching 7 bases. This CDR3 contains 13 residues. Trimming took 3 bases from V and 5 from J; bases not matched to a gene: 4. CDR3 in amino acids: CASSFGRGNEQYF. The CDR3 DNA follows: TGTGCCAGCAGTTTCGGCAGGGGGAACGAGCAGTACTTC.

This chain links TRBV5-4 with TRBJ1-1, with D perhaps TRBD1 (5 bases). CDR1 is SGHNT and CDR2 is YYREEE in the germline V gene (reference sequence). V lost 6 bases and J lost 0, with 9 bases in between. The CDR3 has 13 amino acids. The CDR3 spells CASTREVNTEAFF. For the CDR3, the DNA is TGTGCCAGCACCAGGGAAGTGAACACTGAAGCTTTCTTT. The full variable domain, rest sourced from reference TRBV5-4 and TRBJ1-1, is ETGVTQSPTHLIKTRGQQVTLRCSSQSGHNTVSWYQQALGQGPQFIFQYYREEENGRGNFPPRFSGLQFPNYSSELNVNALELDDSALYLCASTREVNTEAFFGQGTRLTVV.

The V call is TRBV10-3, the J call TRBJ2-1; the D is unclear. V lost 1 base to trimming and J lost 2 bases, with 12 bases between them. This CDR3 is 16 amino acids long. Germline V gene data show CDR1 as ENHRY and CDR2 as SYGVKD. The CDR3 loop is CAISELALSTYNEQFF. CDR3 in DNA: TGTGCCATCAGTGAGTTGGCTCTCTCCACCTACAATGAGCAGTTCTTC.

The chain is built from TRBV7-9 and TRBJ1-1, with a possible D match to TRBD1 (5 bases). V lost 4 bases to trimming and J lost 4 bases, with 19 bases between them. The CDR3 is 16 amino acids. Germline loops: CDR1 SEHNR, CDR2 FQNEAQ (reference sequence). CDR3: CASSSSAIREVTEAFF. In DNA, the CDR3 is TGTGCCAGCAGCTCGTCGGCGATCAGGGAGGTCACTGAAGCTTTCTTT.

V and J are TRBV28 and TRBJ1-6; the match to TRBD1 covers 7 bases. Germline V lookup: CDR1 MDHEN, CDR2 SYDVKM. V lost 3 bases and J lost 7; bases outside the gene matches: 9. The CDR3 runs to 16 residues. CDR3 nucleotides: TGTGCCAGCAGTTTGGGACAGCCGCGAAGGAATTCACCCCTCCACTTT. This encodes CASSLGQPRRNSPLHF.

The chain joins TRBV7-2 to TRBJ2-5; tentatively, D is TRBD2 (7 bases). CDR3 length: 16 residues. Looked up from germline, CDR1 is SGHTA and CDR2 is FQGNSA. Trimming took 2 bases from V and 5 from J, leaving 18 bases between them. As DNA, the CDR3 is TGTGCCAGCAGCTTATACCGGGGGGCCCTCGGGGAGACCCAGTACTTC. Its translation is CASSLYRGALGETQYF.

The gene calls are TRBV4-3 and TRBJ2-7; a weak D match, TRBD1 (6 bases). The germline V gene has CDR1 LGHNA and CDR2 YSLEER. This CDR3 contains 15 residues. V gave up 0 bases and J gave up 4 bases, with 13 bases separating them. CDR3 in DNA: TGCGCCAGCAGCCAAGAGGGCAGGGGAGATTACGAGCAGTACTTC. Translating it yields CASSQEGRGDYEQYF.

The chain recombines TRBV30 with TRBJ2-5; TRBD1 is a possible D gene (6 bases). Germline assignment: CDR1 GTSNPN and CDR2 SVGIG (reference sequence). The CDR3 spans 16 residues. V lost 5 bases, J lost 4 bases, and 23 bases lay in between. CDR3 residues: CAWGLRDTPPGETQYF. The CDR3 nucleotides are TGTGCCTGGGGCCTCCGGGACACACCACCGGGAGAGACCCAGTACTTC. Full variable domain (remainder filled in from reference TRBV30 and TRBJ2-5): SQTIHQWPATLVQPVGSPLSLECTVEGTSNPNLYWYRQAAGRGLQLLFYSVGIGQISSEVPQNLSASRPQDRQFILSSKKLLLSDSGFYLCAWGLRDTPPGETQYFGPGTRLLVL.

The chain couples TRBV27 to TRBJ2-7; perhaps TRBD2 as D (6 bases). CDR1 and CDR2 from the germline V gene are MNHEY and SMNVEV (reference sequence). The V end was cut by 3 bases, the J end by 0 bases, with 12 bases between. The length of the CDR3 is 15 residues. The CDR3 DNA reads TGTGCCAGCAGTTTCATCGGGACTGCCTCCTACGAGCAGTACTTC. Its protein product is CASSFIGTASYEQYF.

The V call is TRBV7-9, the J call TRBJ2-1; TRBD1 aligns across 7 bases. CDR3 length: 16 residues. Germline CDR1 SEHNR, CDR2 FQNEAQ (reference sequence). With V trimmed by 5 bases and J by 4 bases, 11 bases remained unmatched. The CDR3 bases are TGTGCCAGCAGCCCCAGTCAGGGACAGAAATACAATGAGCAGTTCTTC. This encodes CASSPSQGQKYNEQFF.

This sequence joins TRBV6-6 and TRBJ1-2; a weak D match, TRBD1 (6 bases). This CDR3 has 15 residues. Germline CDR1 reads MNHNY; CDR2 reads SVGAGI (reference sequence). Trimming took off 7 bases at V and 8 bases at J, with 23 bases between the two ends. The CDR3 bases are TGTGCCAGCATGAGGCCGACAACAGGGTCCTGGGGCTACACCTTC. Protein product: CASMRPTTGSWGYTF.

The chain carries TRBV19 and TRBJ2-7; D is perhaps TRBD1 (5 bases). The CDR3 has 15 residues. Germline lookup yields CDR1 LNHDA and CDR2 SQIVND (reference sequence). V lost 2 bases and J 3 bases, leaving 14 bases between the germline ends. The CDR3, as DNA: TGTGCCAGTAGTATACGCGAGACAGTGTTCTACGAGCAGTACTTC. Translation: CASSIRETVFYEQYF.

This chain connects TRBV11-1 to TRBJ1-2; D unclear. V was shortened by 1 base and J by 4 bases, with 16 bases between the two germline ends. This CDR3 contains 16 residues. Germline CDR1 reads SGHAT; CDR2 reads FQDESV (reference sequence). The CDR3 nucleotides are TGTGCCAGCAGCTTAGGACTTCGCGAGGACTCCTATGGCTACACCTTC. It specifies CASSLGLREDSYGYTF.